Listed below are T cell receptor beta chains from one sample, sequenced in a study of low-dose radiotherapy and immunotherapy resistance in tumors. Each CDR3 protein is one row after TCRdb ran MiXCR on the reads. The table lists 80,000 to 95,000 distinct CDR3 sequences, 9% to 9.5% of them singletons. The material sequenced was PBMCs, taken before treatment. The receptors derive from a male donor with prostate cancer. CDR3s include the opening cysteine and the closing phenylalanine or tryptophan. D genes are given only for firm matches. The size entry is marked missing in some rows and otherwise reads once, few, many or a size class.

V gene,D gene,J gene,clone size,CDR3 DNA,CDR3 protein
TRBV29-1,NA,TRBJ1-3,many,TGCAGCGCCAGGACATCTTCTGGAAACACCATATATTTT,CSARTSSGNTIYF
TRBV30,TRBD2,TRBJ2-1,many,TGTGCCTGGAGTCCGCCTAGCGGGTGGCAAAATGAGCAGTTCTTC,CAWSPPSGWQNEQFF
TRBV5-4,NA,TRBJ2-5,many,TGTGCCAGCAGCGGACGCCGCCAGGGACAAGAGACCCAGTACTTC,CASSGRRQGQETQYF
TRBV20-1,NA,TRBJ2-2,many,TGCAGTGCCGTAGGGCAGGGCTTGCGGGAAAGGTCCGGGGAGCTGTTTTTT,CSAVGQGLRERSGELFF
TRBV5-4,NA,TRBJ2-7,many,TGTGCCAGCAGCCGAGACAGCTACGAGCAGTACTTC,CASSRDSYEQYF
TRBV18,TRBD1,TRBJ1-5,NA,TGTGCCAGCTCACCAGGCGGGCAGGGGGCTAGGCAGCCCCAGCATTTT,CASSPGGQGARQPQHF
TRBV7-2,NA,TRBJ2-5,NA,TGTGCCAGCAGCCCCGCGCTCTGGGATTCGCAAGAGACCCAGTACTTC,CASSPALWDSQETQYF
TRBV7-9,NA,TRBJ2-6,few,TGTGCCAGCAGCCCTAGGACCTCTGGGGCCAACGTCCTGACTTTC,CASSPRTSGANVLTF
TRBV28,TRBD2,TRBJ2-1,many,TGTGCCAGCAGTTCTTCCGGGACTAGCGGGGGTGAGCAGTTCTTC,CASSSSGTSGGEQFF
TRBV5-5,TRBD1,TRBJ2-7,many,TGTGCCAGCAGCTTGGCCAATTCCGGGACAGCCTCTTTC,CASSLANSGTASF
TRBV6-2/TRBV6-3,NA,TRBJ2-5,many,TGTGCCAGCAGTTTTCCCGGGACCCAGTACTTC,CASSFPGTQYF
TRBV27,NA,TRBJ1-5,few,TGTGCCAGCAGTAATTCAATCCGCAATCAGCCCCAGCATTTT,CASSNSIRNQPQHF
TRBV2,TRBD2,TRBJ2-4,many,TGTGCCAGCCTGGCTGGACCGGGGCGGGAGGGGATCAAAAACATTCAGTACTTC,CASLAGPGREGIKNIQYF
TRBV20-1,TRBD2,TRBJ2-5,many,TGCAGTGCTATAGGCGGGAGGGCCTTGGAGACCCAGTACTTC,CSAIGGRALETQYF
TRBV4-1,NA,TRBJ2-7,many,TGTGCCAGCAGCCAAGAATGGCAGGGGCGCGAGCAGTACTTC,CASSQEWQGREQYF
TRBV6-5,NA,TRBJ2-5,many,TGTGCCAGCAGGGCGACCGGGCTGGGAGAGACCCAGTACTTC,CASRATGLGETQYF
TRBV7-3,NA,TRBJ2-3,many,TGTGCCAGCAGCCAAGGGGGCGGGGGGCCGGTGGATACGCAGTATTTT,CASSQGGGGPVDTQYF